Below, one T cell receptor (beta chain) is given with its context. Its antigen is still unknown. The data originate from a study of shared clonotypes between healthy human individuals. The study, taken as a whole, reports: Blood was the only sampled material, and tissue repertoires likely differ.

The CDR3 sequence is 14 residues long. Germline trimming cut 3 bases from V and 11 bases from J; bases unmatched to any gene: 5. Germline-derived CDR1 and CDR2 are GTSNPN and SVGIG (reference sequence). Samples underwent the assay at deep level. Each sorted subset replicate got 200 ng genomic DNA, roughly 33,000 genomes. Using immunoSEQ multiplex PCR, the repertoire was profiled, and TCRdb retains in-frame clones only, with some absent. Altogether millions of clones are present, around 90% being singletons, with the ten largest covering about 0.13%. Subsets obtained from CD4+ cells comprised CD45RA+ naive and CD45RA-negative memory cells.

Material for sequencing was naive CD4+ T cells sorted from blood. Subset denoted: CD45RA+ positively selected. The chain links TRBV30 to TRBJ1-6; 12 positions match TRBD1. This clonotype originated in a man between 18 and 29 years old in good health. The CDR3 coding sequence is TGTGCCTGGAGGGGACAGGGGGCGATGGCACCCCTCCACTTT. It is translated as CAWRGQGAMAPLHF.